One sample yielded the 32 T cell receptor beta chains listed below, sequenced in a study of blood T cell repertoires in COVID-19. Clones were read by immunoSEQ multiplex PCR, and TCRdb kept only the in-frame ones, dropping some. The sample consists of 55,000 to 90,000 clones, around nine tenths of them appearing once. The sample taken for sequencing was peripheral blood. These receptors all come from a woman in her fifties or sixties with acute or convalescent COVID-19.

The chain combines TRBV18 with TRBJ2-3, with TRBD2 identical over 13 bases. The trim removed 0 bases at V and 1 base at J, leaving 1 base unmatched. CDR1 is KGHSH, CDR2 LQKENI, per germline. This CDR3 region has 17 residues. DNA of the CDR3: TGTGCCAGCTCACCACCGGGACTAGCGGGACGCACAGATACGCAGTATTTT. This codes for CASSPPGLAGRTDTQYF.

This sequence joins TRBV6-5 and TRBJ2-3; TRBD2 is a possible D gene (6 bases). Germline CDR1 and CDR2: MNHEY and SVGAGI. The CDR3 runs to 15 residues. Trimming left V 4 bases short and J 2 bases short, with 13 bases between. The CDR3 DNA reads TGTGCCAGCAGTTCCCTCGGGGGATTCACAGATACGCAGTATTTT. It encodes CASSSLGGFTDTQYF.

The CDR3 loop is CASSFGSVYEQYF. For the CDR3, the DNA is TGTGCCAGCAGTTTCGGGTCAGTCTACGAGCAGTACTTC. The rearrangement uses TRBV12-3 or TRBV12-4 and TRBJ2-7; D not resolved. CDR3 size: 13 residues. V lost 3 bases and J lost 3, with 9 bases in between.

The chain employs TRBV7-3 and TRBJ2-7; 8 nucleotides align to TRBD2. Germline V gene data show CDR1 as SGHTA and CDR2 as FQGTGA. The CDR3 runs 15 residues. V lost 6 bases, J lost 5 bases, and 12 bases stayed unmatched. The CDR3 is CASRGRSSGGDEQYF. DNA for the CDR3: TGTGCCAGCAGGGGCCGATCAAGCGGGGGAGACGAGCAGTACTTC.

This chain links TRBV5-6 with TRBJ1-4, with 7 nucleotides matching TRBD1. Trimming removed 3 bases from V and 3 bases from J; junction bases left unmatched: 2. Looked up from germline, CDR1 is SGHDT and CDR2 is YYEEEE. The CDR3 is 14 residues long. The chain's CDR3 is CASSSTGPNEKLFF. DNA of the CDR3: TGTGCCAGCAGCTCGACAGGGCCTAATGAAAAACTGTTTTTT.

CDR3 region: CASSIGTGTSEAFF. CDR3 in DNA: TGTGCCAGTAGTATAGGGACAGGGACGAGTGAAGCTTTCTTT. This chain joins TRBV19 and TRBJ1-1; 8 bases align to TRBD1. Germline V lookup: CDR1 LNHDA, CDR2 SQIVND (reference sequence). The V segment lost 1 base and the J segment 7 bases; nucleotides outside the gene matches: 5. The CDR3 runs to 14 residues.

V usage is TRBV19 and J usage is TRBJ1-3; 9 bases agree with TRBD1. There are 17 residues in the CDR3. Germline CDR1 is LNHDA and CDR2 is SQIVND (reference sequence). The V and J ends lost 6 bases and 4 bases, in that order; junction bases with no gene match: 13. The CDR3 nucleotides read TGTGCCAGTAGGATGAGCGACACAGGGGGCAGAGGAAACACCATATATTTT. It yields the protein CASRMSDTGGRGNTIYF.

The gene calls are TRBV3-1 (or the pseudogene TRBV3-2) and TRBJ2-1; possible D gene TRBD1, 5 bases. Germline V gene data show CDR1 as LGHDT and CDR2 as YNNKEL (reference sequence). The V gene lost 2 bases and the J gene lost 10 bases, with 12 bases spanning the gap. This CDR3 comprises 13 residues. The CDR3 DNA reads TGTGCCAGCAGCCAAACAACGAGACAGGAGCAGTTCTTC. Protein sequence: CASSQTTRQEQFF.

The V gene is TRBV18, the J gene TRBJ1-3; 7 bases fit TRBD1. V was clipped by 3 bases and J by 0 bases; unmatched bases: 8. Germline V gene lookup returns CDR1 KGHSH and CDR2 LQKENI. This CDR3 is 17 amino acids long. The CDR3 here is CASSPTRTGDSGNTIYF. The CDR3 coding sequence is TGTGCCAGCTCACCTACTAGGACAGGTGACTCTGGAAACACCATATATTTT. Complete variable domain (other parts from reference TRBV18 and TRBJ1-3): NAGVMQNPRHLVRRRGQEARLRCSPMKGHSHVYWYRQLPEEGLKFMVYLQKENIIDESGMPKERFSAEFPKEGPSILRIQQVVRGDSAAYFCASSPTRTGDSGNTIYFGEGSWLTVV.

The chain carries TRBV7-7 and TRBJ2-5; 7 positions agree with TRBD2. Losses at the gene ends were 5 bases for V and 4 bases for J; bases not matched to a gene: 4. CDR3 length: 13 residues. The V gene's germline CDR1 is SSHAT and CDR2 FNYEAQ (reference sequence). The CDR3 DNA follows: TGTGCCAGCAGCGTCGAGCGGGGAGAGACCCAGTACTTC. This encodes CASSVERGETQYF.

The V call is TRBV29-1, the J call TRBJ1-1; D uncertain. Between the trimmed V and J ends, which lost 7 bases and 2 bases, there was a span of 8 bases. The CDR3 covers 11 residues. In germline, CDR1 is SQVTM, CDR2 ANQGSEA. CDR3 nucleotides: TGCAGCGCTCGGAGTAACACTGAAGCTTTCTTT. It specifies CSARSNTEAFF.

The chain combines TRBV29-1 with TRBJ1-3, with a possible D match to TRBD1 (5 bases). The germline gives CDR1 SQVTM, CDR2 ANQGSEA. The CDR3 is made up of 15 amino acids. V was clipped by 3 bases and J by 4 bases, with 16 bases between them. The CDR3 loop reads CSVDVRGEGGNTIYF. The CDR3, as DNA: TGCAGCGTTGACGTCCGGGGGGAAGGAGGAAACACCATATATTTT.

The rearrangement uses TRBV7-9 and TRBJ1-2; the D gene is possibly TRBD1 (6 bases). The V end lost 5 bases, the J end lost 4 bases, and 17 bases lay between the germline ends. This CDR3 has 15 residues. Germline-derived CDR1 and CDR2 are SEHNR and FQNEAQ (reference sequence). The CDR3 sequence is CASSRTGRTGYGYTF. The CDR3 region has the DNA TGTGCCAGCAGCCGAACAGGGAGAACTGGCTATGGCTACACCTTC.

The CDR3 loop is CASRLARGRLDQETQYF. DNA of the CDR3: TGTGCAAGTCGCTTAGCGCGAGGGCGCCTAGACCAAGAGACCCAGTACTTC. The chain joins TRBV12-2 to TRBJ2-5; TRBD2 is the table's D call, not checked against the DNA. TRBV12-2 is described as a pseudogene. CDR3 size: 17 residues.

In nucleotides, the CDR3 is TGTGCCAGCAGCCGAGTGAGCGGGGGGGCCAAAGAGACCCAGTACTTC. Translating gives CASSRVSGGAKETQYF. The chain recombines TRBV3-1 (or the pseudogene TRBV3-2) with TRBJ2-5, with TRBD2 matching over 10 bases. CDR1 is LGHDT, CDR2 YNNKEL, per germline (reference sequence). CDR3 length: 16 residues. V lost 4 bases and J lost 3; bases outside the gene matches: 8.

The chain recombines TRBV19 with TRBJ1-1, with 10 bases that match TRBD1. J lost 4 bases, V lost 6 bases, and 8 bases had no gene match. Germline V gene data show CDR1 as LNHDA and CDR2 as SQIVND (reference sequence). This CDR3 contains 15 residues. The CDR3 region is CASSVRQGAVTEAFF. Written as DNA, the CDR3 is TGTGCCAGTAGCGTTAGACAGGGGGCAGTCACTGAAGCTTTCTTT.

The V gene is TRBV28, the J gene TRBJ1-2, with 7 bases that match TRBD1. The V and J ends lost 6 bases and 6 bases, in that order; junction bases with no gene match: 10. Germline V gene sequence: CDR1 MDHEN, CDR2 SYDVKM. This CDR3 contains 14 residues. CDR3 sequence: CASRRTGTVHGYTF. DNA for the CDR3: TGTGCCAGCAGACGCACCGGGACAGTCCATGGCTACACCTTC.

This chain uses TRBV2 with TRBJ1-6; D may be TRBD1 (5 bases). CDR3 length: 17 residues. Between the trimmed V and J ends, which lost 6 bases and 2 bases, there was a span of 17 bases. Germline V gives CDR1 SNHLY, CDR2 FYNNEI. Here the CDR3 reads CASSRPTDSPYNSPLHF. CDR3 nucleotides: TGTGCCAGCAGCCGCCCCACCGACAGCCCCTATAATTCACCCCTCCACTTT.

V and J are TRBV19 and TRBJ2-3; D gene uncertain. From germline, CDR1 is LNHDA and CDR2 SQIVND (reference sequence). This CDR3 region has 13 residues. The V end was cut by 0 bases, the J end by 5 bases, with 6 bases between. CDR3 sequence reads: CASSIEARDTQYF. CDR3 in DNA: TGTGCCAGTAGTATAGAGGCCAGAGATACGCAGTATTTT.

Here the CDR3 reads CASSHLGQGGNNSPLHF. The CDR3 nucleotides are TGTGCCAGCAGCCATCTCGGACAGGGTGGGAATAATTCACCCCTCCACTTT. The rearrangement joins TRBV3-1 (or the pseudogene TRBV3-2) to TRBJ1-6; TRBD1 aligns across 8 bases. The CDR3 runs 17 residues. V was clipped by 3 bases and J by 5 bases; unmatched bases: 9. Germline CDR1 is LGHDT and CDR2 is YNNKEL (reference sequence).

The CDR3 reads CASSLTQGAVGELFF. The CDR3 nucleotides read TGTGCCAGCAGCTTAACACAGGGGGCGGTCGGGGAGCTGTTTTTT. The V gene is TRBV7-3, the J gene TRBJ2-2; 9 bases align to TRBD1. V lost 0 bases, J lost 7 bases, and 3 bases stayed unmatched. CDR3 size: 15 residues. Per the germline V gene, CDR1 is SGHTA and CDR2 is FQGTGA.

J is TRBJ2-3 and V is TRBV9; 15 bases map to TRBD2. Germline V gives CDR1 SGDLS, CDR2 YYNGEE. V lost 7 bases to trimming and J lost 3 bases; unmatched junction nucleotides: 15. CDR3 size: 19 residues. CDR3 coding DNA: TGTGCCAGCCGCGCCTGGACTAGCGGGGGGGCCGGGGGAACAGATACGCAGTATTTT. Its protein is CASRAWTSGGAGGTDTQYF. Filled out from reference TRBV9 and TRBJ2-3, the complete variable domain reads DSGVTQTPKHLITATGQRVTLRCSPRSGDLSVYWYQQSLDQGLQFLIQYYNGEERAKGNILERFSAQQFPDLHSELNLSSLELGDSALYFCASRAWTSGGAGGTDTQYFGPGTRLTVL.

The genes are TRBV27 and TRBJ2-7; the D is unclear. Trimming removed 6 bases from V and 2 bases from J, with 11 bases in between. CDR1 and CDR2 (germline): MNHEY, SMNVEV (reference sequence). This CDR3 comprises 13 residues. This CDR3 reads CASRSSSAYEQYF. The CDR3 nucleotides are TGTGCCAGCAGGTCTTCTTCCGCCTACGAGCAGTACTTC.

The chain combines TRBV5-1 with TRBJ2-7, with TRBD1 matching over 12 bases. This CDR3 contains 14 residues. The J segment lost 6 bases and the V segment lost 4 bases, leaving 5 bases of the junction unmatched. CDR1 is SGHRS and CDR2 is YFSETQ in the germline V gene. This chain's CDR3 is CASSPGTGGGEQYF. The CDR3 nucleotides read TGCGCCAGCAGCCCAGGGACAGGGGGCGGCGAGCAGTACTTC.

J is TRBJ1-4 and V is TRBV7-9; the D is unclear. V lost 5 bases, J lost 8 bases, and 18 bases lay in between. Per germline, CDR1 SEHNR and CDR2 FQNEAQ (reference sequence). CDR3 size: 15 residues. CDR3 coding DNA: TGTGCCAGCAGCCCTTCCGGGCCGGGGAAGGAAAAACTGTTTTTT. Amino acid sequence: CASSPSGPGKEKLFF.

This clone was detected once. This sequence joins TRBV11-2 and TRBJ1-1; a possible D gene is TRBD1 (6 bases). Germline V gene sequence: CDR1 SGHAT, CDR2 FQNNGV. V was cut by 5 bases and J by 4 bases, with 17 bases left in between. The CDR3 runs 15 residues. The CDR3 DNA sequence: TGTGCCAGCAGCATGATTACAGGGAGGGTCACTGAAGCTTTCTTT. This translates into CASSMITGRVTEAFF.

The genes are TRBV18 and TRBJ1-3; D is ambiguous. Germline loops: CDR1 KGHSH, CDR2 LQKENI. Trimming removed 1 base from V and 4 bases from J, with 11 bases in between. The CDR3 extends over 15 amino acids. This chain's CDR3 is CASSPLRETGNTIYF. The CDR3 DNA is TGTGCCAGCTCACCACTCCGGGAGACAGGAAACACCATATATTTT.

This chain links TRBV5-1 with TRBJ1-5; weak D call: TRBD1 (5 bases). Germline CDR1 is SGHRS and CDR2 is YFSETQ. The CDR3 consists of 14 residues. V was trimmed by 0 bases and J by 5 bases, leaving 9 bases between them. DNA for the CDR3: TGCGCCAGCAGCTTGGCCGGAGGGGATCAGCCCCAGCATTTT. Translation: CASSLAGGDQPQHF.

The chain combines TRBV2 with TRBJ1-2; D ambiguous. V gave up 6 bases and J gave up 0 bases, with 11 bases separating them. The germline V gene has CDR1 SNHLY and CDR2 FYNNEI. The CDR3 covers 14 residues. The CDR3 sequence is CASSIEAANYGYTF. DNA for the CDR3: TGTGCCAGCAGCATCGAGGCAGCTAACTATGGCTACACCTTC.

J is TRBJ1-1 and V is TRBV5-1; no clear D. Germline-derived CDR1 and CDR2 are SGHRS and YFSETQ. V was trimmed by 2 bases and J by 3 bases, leaving 11 bases between them. The CDR3 consists of 14 residues. The CDR3 DNA sequence: TGCGCCAGCAGCTTCGACGGGGAGGACACTGAAGCTTTCTTT. Translating it yields CASSFDGEDTEAFF.

The count of this clone is one. This chain links TRBV9 with TRBJ1-6; D may be TRBD1 (5 bases). This CDR3 region has 16 residues. The germline V gene has CDR1 SGDLS and CDR2 YYNGEE. V dropped 3 bases and J dropped 5 bases, with 15 bases sitting between them. As DNA, the CDR3 is TGTGCCAGCAGCGGGGGGACTGAGCCAAATAATTCACCCCTCCACTTT. Translated: CASSGGTEPNNSPLHF.

This chain uses TRBV29-1 with TRBJ2-2, with 7 bases lining up with TRBD2. CDR1 is SQVTM and CDR2 is ANQGSEA in the germline V gene. This CDR3 is built from 13 residues. The junction had 2 bases not matched to a gene; V was cut back by 3 bases and J by 4 bases. CDR3 in DNA: TGCAGCGTTGACACTAGCGCCACCGGGGAGCTGTTTTTT. Its translation: CSVDTSATGELFF.